These T cell receptor beta chains were read from a single sample in a study of regulatory T cells in long-lasting Graves disease. TCRdb used MiXCR to reprocess the multiplex PCR reads, holding one entry per CDR3 protein. The repertoire holds under 500,000 distinct CDR3 sequences, around 21% seen once, with more than 20% in the top ten. The sample here was peripheral blood mononuclear cells (PBMCs), taken when the disease was refractory, from a patient treated with antithyroid drugs. The receptors come from a female donor with Graves disease. Both conserved end residues are part of each CDR3. The D gene is left open where the match is weak. Some rows have no size entry. The others give once, few or many, or a class for an expanded clone.

v_call	d_call	clone_size	j_call	cdr3_nt	cdr3_aa
TRBV20-1	TRBD2	many	TRBJ2-7	TGCAGTGCTAGAGATAGTTTCAGCGGGAGCTTTAACGAGCAGTACTTC	CSARDSFSGSFNEQYF
TRBV20-1	NA	once	TRBJ2-5	TGCAGTGCTAGAGAGGCTCCGAGCCGGGCGAGAATAAAAGAGACCCAGTACTTC	CSAREAPSRARIKETQYF
TRBV11-2	NA	once	TRBJ2-5	TGTGCCAGCAGCTCAGTTGGCCAAGAGACCCAGTACTTC	CASSSVGQETQYF
TRBV6-1	NA	NA	TRBJ2-2	TGTGCCAGCAAAACTAGCACAAACACCGGGGAGCTGTTTTTT	CASKTSTNTGELFF
TRBV27	NA	many	TRBJ1-5	TGTGCCAGCAGTCAAGGGACATACGCCCAGAGAAGCAATCAGCCCCAGCATTTT	CASSQGTYAQRSNQPQHF
TRBV2	NA	many	TRBJ1-5	TGTGCCAGCACTACCGGCGGGGGGTTCAATCAGCCCCAGCATTTT	CASTTGGGFNQPQHF
TRBV7-9	TRBD2	many	TRBJ2-2	TGTGCCAGCAGCTTGACTAGCAGAAACACCGGGGAGCTGTTTTTT	CASSLTSRNTGELFF
TRBV6-1	TRBD1	many	TRBJ2-7	TGTGCCAGCAGTCGAACCCAGGGACAGGCTGACTACGAGCAGTACTTC	CASSRTQGQADYEQYF
TRBV5-6	NA	NA	TRBJ1-3	TGTGCCAGCAGCTTGGGGAAGGCCAGCGCGAGCGGGGACACCATATATTTT	CASSLGKASASGDTIYF
TRBV7-9	NA	few	TRBJ1-2	TGTGCCAGCAGCGGGCCGGGGGAAACCTATGGCTACACCTTC	CASSGPGETYGYTF
TRBV12-3/TRBV12-4	TRBD1	many	TRBJ2-2	TGTGCCAGCAGTGACACTCCGGGACAGGGGGCCCAAGCCGGGGAGCTGTTTTTT	CASSDTPGQGAQAGELFF
TRBV3-1	TRBD2	many	TRBJ2-7	TGTGCCAGCAGCCAAGGGGTCCCCAGAGCGGGATACGAGCAGTACTTC	CASSQGVPRAGYEQYF
TRBV18	NA	many	TRBJ2-2	TGTGCCAGCTCACCAAGGACAGCGAACACCGGGGAGCTGTTTTTT	CASSPRTANTGELFF
TRBV29-1	NA	NA	TRBJ2-5	TGCAGCGTCGTTGCCGAGCCTTGGGTAGAGACCCAGTACTTC	CSVVAEPWVETQYF
TRBV11-2	NA	many	TRBJ2-5	TGTGCCAGCAGCATTGGGGGACAAGAGACCCAGTACTTC	CASSIGGQETQYF
TRBV9	TRBD2	few	TRBJ2-5	TGTGCCAGCAGCGTAGCCAGCGGGAGAGCTGAGACCCAGTACTTC	CASSVASGRAETQYF
TRBV6-2/TRBV6-3	TRBD2	NA	TRBJ2-1	TGTGCCAGCAGTGAAGACGGACTAGCGGGGCAGGGGGAGCAGTTCTTC	CASSEDGLAGQGEQFF
TRBV7-8	NA	many	TRBJ2-5	TGTGCCAGCAGCCAAACCAAAGAGACCCAGTACTTC	CASSQTKETQYF
TRBV29-1	NA	NA	TRBJ2-3	TGCAGCGTTCGCCCGACAGCCACAGATACGCAGTATTTT	CSVRPTATDTQYF
TRBV4-2	NA	few	TRBJ1-2	TGTGCCAGCAGCCAATTACCCGGGGCCCACTCTGGCTACACCTTC	CASSQLPGAHSGYTF
TRBV3-1	NA	NA	TRBJ1-1	TGTGCCAGCAGCCCGCGAGGGGGGATTTCGTTTGGCACTGAAGCTTTCTTT	CASSPRGGISFGTEAFF
TRBV11-2	TRBD1	many	TRBJ2-7	TGTGCCAGCAGCTCCATCTCCCGGACAGGATCCTACGAGCAGTACTTC	CASSSISRTGSYEQYF
TRBV29-1	TRBD2	few	TRBJ2-1	TGCAGCGTTGAAGAATGGGCGGGAGCTAGCAATGAGCAGTTCTTC	CSVEEWAGASNEQFF
TRBV6-2/TRBV6-3	TRBD2	NA	TRBJ2-7	TGTGCCAGCAGTCCGTTGGTTAGCGGGAGATACGAGCAGTACTTC	CASSPLVSGRYEQYF
TRBV19	TRBD1	NA	TRBJ2-7	TGTGCCAGTAGTATATGGTGGGGACAGGACTACGAGCAGTACTTC	CASSIWWGQDYEQYF
TRBV7-2	NA	few	TRBJ2-2	TGTGCCAGCAGCTATCAGGGACCGAACACCGGGGAGCTGTTTTTT	CASSYQGPNTGELFF
TRBV6-1	NA	NA	TRBJ2-7	TGTGCCATCAATTCGGAGGGCCCGGCCTACGAGCAGTACTTC	CAINSEGPAYEQYF
TRBV29-1	NA	NA	TRBJ1-1	TGCAGCGCGGGCGGCATGAACACTGAAGCTTTCTTT	CSAGGMNTEAFF
TRBV11-1	TRBD2	few	TRBJ2-5	TGTGCCAGCAGCTTAGAGGACCCGACTAGCGGGATTGGAGAGACCCAGTACTTC	CASSLEDPTSGIGETQYF
TRBV18	NA	few	TRBJ2-2	TGTGCCAGCTCACCGGAAACCGGGGAGCTGTTTTTT	CASSPETGELFF
TRBV6-9	TRBD2	few	TRBJ2-1	TGTGCCAGCAGTTACTCTATGGCGGGAGGGATCGATGAGCAGTTCTTC	CASSYSMAGGIDEQFF
TRBV20-1	TRBD1	many	TRBJ2-5	TGCAGTGCCCGAGGGACAGGGAAAGAGACCCAGTACTTC	CSARGTGKETQYF
TRBV12-5	TRBD2	few	TRBJ2-1	TGTGCTAGTGGTTTGGGGGCGGGAGCCGAGCAGTTCTTC	CASGLGAGAEQFF
TRBV4-1	NA	NA	TRBJ2-7	TGCGCCAGCAGCCAATTCGGACAGGAGCAGTACTTC	CASSQFGQEQYF
TRBV6-5	NA	many	TRBJ1-5	TGTGCCAGCAGTTACGGGGCGGAACAGCCCCAGCATTTT	CASSYGAEQPQHF
TRBV6-1	NA	few	TRBJ2-2	TGTGCCAGCAGCCAGGCGGGTCCCGGGGAGCTGTTTTTT	CASSQAGPGELFF
TRBV6-9	NA	few	TRBJ2-2	TGTGCCAGCAGTTATGGTAGGGACACCGGGGAGCTGTTTTTT	CASSYGRDTGELFF
TRBV6-2/TRBV6-3	NA	NA	TRBJ1-1	TGTGCCAGCAGTGAAGGCGGTCGGCCCATGAACACTGAAGCTTTCTTT	CASSEGGRPMNTEAFF
TRBV5-1	TRBD1	few	TRBJ1-1	TGCGCCAGCAGCCCCAACTCCGGGACAGGGGGCAGAGCTTTCTTT	CASSPNSGTGGRAFF
TRBV19	NA	NA	TRBJ1-1	TGTGCCAGTAGTATAGTTGTCGACGCTCCTGAAGCTTTCTTT	CASSIVVDAPEAFF
TRBV7-9	TRBD1	NA	TRBJ2-7	TGTGCCAGCAGCAAGACGGGACAGGCGGGCGAGCAGTACTTC	CASSKTGQAGEQYF
TRBV29-1	NA	NA	TRBJ1-1	TGCAGCGTTAGACGTATTGGAGACACTGAAGCTTTCTTT	CSVRRIGDTEAFF
TRBV9	NA	NA	TRBJ1-1	TGTGCCAGCAGCGTTTGGACAGACCCTGACACTGAAGCTTTCTTT	CASSVWTDPDTEAFF
TRBV25-1	NA	NA	TRBJ1-6	TGTGCCAGCAGTGAACTATCAGGCCCACCCCTCCACTTT	CASSELSGPPLHF
TRBV7-2	TRBD2	many	TRBJ2-5	TGTGCCAGCAGCTTAGGGGTTCGGGCTAGCGGGAGGGCCTGGGAGACCCAGTACTTC	CASSLGVRASGRAWETQYF
TRBV12-3/TRBV12-4	NA	many	TRBJ1-1	TGTGCCAGCACCTGGGGGCCGAACACTGAAGCTTTCTTT	CASTWGPNTEAFF
TRBV30	NA	many	TRBJ1-2	TGTGCCTGGAGTTGGACAGCGTATAACTATGGCTACACCTTC	CAWSWTAYNYGYTF
TRBV20-1	NA	NA	TRBJ2-5	TGCAGTGCTAGTAGGCTAGCCGGGGAGACCCAGTACTTC	CSASRLAGETQYF
TRBV11-2	NA	many	TRBJ2-5	TGTGCCAGCAGCTTAGCGGTCGGAGAGACCCAGTACTTC	CASSLAVGETQYF
TRBV5-6	TRBD1	few	TRBJ2-4	TGTGCCAGCAGCTTGGATACAGGGGGCTTGGAAAACATTCAGTACTTC	CASSLDTGGLENIQYF
TRBV6-1	NA	NA	TRBJ2-5	TGTGCCGCCAAACCGGGACTTCAAGAGACCCAGTATTTC	CAAKPGLQETQYF
TRBV27	NA	many	TRBJ2-7	TGTGCCAGCAGTTTATCGAAAAGCAACGAGCAGTACTTC	CASSLSKSNEQYF
TRBV7-2	NA	NA	TRBJ2-1	TGTGCCAGCAGCTCGCCACCGGGACTCCTATCCTACAATGAGCAGTTCTTC	CASSSPPGLLSYNEQFF
TRBV6-1	NA	few	TRBJ1-2	TGTGCCAGCAGTGAAGCACCAGGGTTGGCCTATGGCTACACCTTC	CASSEAPGLAYGYTF
TRBV15	NA	few	TRBJ1-3	TGTGCCACCAGTGGGTCAGGGGCGCGCGGAAACACCATATATTTT	CATSGSGARGNTIYF
TRBV7-8	TRBD2	many	TRBJ2-6	TGTGCCAGCAGCTTAGCGTCTAGCGGGAGGCCAGGGCGCGGCGTCCTGACTTTC	CASSLASSGRPGRGVLTF
TRBV20-1	NA	NA	TRBJ1-1	TGCAGTGCCGCCTCGGACGCTCGGGGTGAAGCTTTCTTT	CSAASDARGEAFF
TRBV6-2/TRBV6-3	TRBD1	many	TRBJ1-2	TGTGCCAGCAGGTTGGGACAGATTGGGGGCTACACCTTC	CASRLGQIGGYTF
TRBV11-2	NA	NA	TRBJ2-7	TGTGCCAGCACCGTGAATGCTGGGGAATTAAGCTACGAGCAGTACTTC	CASTVNAGELSYEQYF
TRBV5-1	NA	many	TRBJ1-4	TGCGCCAGCAGCTCCTTACAGGGTGAAAAACTGTTTTTT	CASSSLQGEKLFF